The clone carrying this T cell receptor (beta chain) has more than one count but fewer than ten. This specimen belongs to a study of T-cell memory formation after mild COVID-19. MiXCR, applied by TCRdb to the 5' RACE reads, yields one record per CDR3 protein. The sample has roughly 300,000 distinct CDR3 sequences; roughly 8.2% are singletons. V was shortened by 0 bases and J by 9 bases, with 12 bases between the two germline ends. Germline V gene data show CDR1 as LNHNV and CDR2 as YYDKDF (reference sequence). This CDR3 comprises 14 residues. V usage is TRBV15 and J usage is TRBJ2-1; D gene unclear. This TCR was sampled from a man aged 18 to 35 who had mild COVID-19 (a few samples of this study predate the infection). Cell type and time point are not known. Material for sequencing was PBMCs or a T cell subset sorted from them (not recorded which). CDR3 sequence reads: CATSRDPGSGEQFF. CDR3 in DNA: TGTGCCACCAGCAGAGATCCGGGTTCGGGTGAGCAGTTCTTC.